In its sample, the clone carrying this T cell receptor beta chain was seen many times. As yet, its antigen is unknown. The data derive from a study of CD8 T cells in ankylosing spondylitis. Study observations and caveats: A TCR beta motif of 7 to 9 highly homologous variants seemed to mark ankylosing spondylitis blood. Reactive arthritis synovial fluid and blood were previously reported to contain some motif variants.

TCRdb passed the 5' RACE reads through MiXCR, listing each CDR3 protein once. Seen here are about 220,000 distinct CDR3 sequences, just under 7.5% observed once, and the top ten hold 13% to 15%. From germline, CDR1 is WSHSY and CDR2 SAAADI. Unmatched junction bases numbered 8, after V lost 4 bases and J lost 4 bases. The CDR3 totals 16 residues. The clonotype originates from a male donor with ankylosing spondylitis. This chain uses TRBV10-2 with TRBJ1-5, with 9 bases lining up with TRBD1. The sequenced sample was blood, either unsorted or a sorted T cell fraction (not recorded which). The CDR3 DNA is TGCGCCAGCAGTGGCAATACAGGGGGCCTAAATCAGCCCCAGCATTTT. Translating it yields CASSGNTGGLNQPQHF.